These T cell receptor beta chains were read from a single sample in a study of cytomegalovirus exposure and HLA in healthy donors. Using immunoSEQ multiplex PCR, the repertoire was profiled, and TCRdb retains in-frame clones only, with some absent. The sample has roughly 130,000 clones, less than 80% seen once; the top ten hold 6.5% to 8%. Source material: PBMCs. The receptors were sampled from a man in his forties or fifties in good health and CMV-seropositive. Each CDR3 is given with its conserved first and last residue. D genes are given only for firm matches. Clone size is given for some rows only: seen once, a few or many times, or a class if the clone is expanded.

j_gene | abundance | d_gene | v_gene | CDR3nt | CDR3aa
TRBJ1-5 | once | NA | TRBV10-3 | TGTGCCATCAGTGAGTCGAGTAGCAATCAGCCCCAGCATTTT | CAISESSSNQPQHF
TRBJ2-7 | few | TRBD1 | TRBV6-5 | TGTGCCAGCAGTTATGACAGGGGAAACAACGAGCAGTACTTC | CASSYDRGNNEQYF
TRBJ2-7 | NA | NA | TRBV13 | TGTGCCAGCAGCCCCCGACAGGGAGGAGGGGAGCAGTACTTC | CASSPRQGGGEQYF
TRBJ2-7 | NA | TRBD2 | TRBV7-6 | TGTGCCAGCAGCTTAGAGGCTAGCGGATACGAGCAGTACTTC | CASSLEASGYEQYF
TRBJ1-4 | NA | NA | TRBV4-1 | TGCGCCAGCAGCCAGAAACAGGTCCCCGAAAAACTGTTTTTT | CASSQKQVPEKLFF
TRBJ2-2 | NA | NA | TRBV4-1 | TGCGCCAGCAGCCAAGTAAGAGGGTCAGGGGATTTGGACACCGGGGAGCTGTTTTTT | CASSQVRGSGDLDTGELFF
TRBJ1-4 | NA | NA | TRBV28 | TGTGCCAGCAGCATGCGGGGGATGGGAAGGGATGAAAAACTGTTTTTT | CASSMRGMGRDEKLFF
TRBJ2-3 | few | NA | TRBV5-5 | TGTGCCAGCAGCTTGCTTCCTAGCACAGATACGCAGTATTTT | CASSLLPSTDTQYF
TRBJ1-2 | NA | NA | TRBV13 | TGTGCCAGCAGCTTACCTAGTCGTGGGTATGGCTACACCTTC | CASSLPSRGYGYTF
TRBJ1-2 | NA | NA | TRBV7-9 | TGTGCCTCCAGGGGCGGCACCTATGGCTACACCTTC | CASRGGTYGYTF
TRBJ1-5 | NA | NA | TRBV28 | TGTGCCAGCGCTAGGGGAGGAAACAATCAGCCCCAGCATTTT | CASARGGNNQPQHF
TRBJ2-5 | NA | NA | TRBV18 | TGTGCCAGCTCATCCGACCAAGAGACCCAGTACTTC | CASSSDQETQYF